This TCR beta chain came from a study of T cells in Graves' hyperthyroidism and ophthalmopathy. The CDR3 has 13 amino acids. The J segment lost 7 bases and the V segment lost 6 bases, leaving 7 bases of the junction unmatched. Per the germline V gene, CDR1 is MGHDK and CDR2 is SYGVNS. Amplified regions were TCR beta CDR3 sequences from RNA transcripts. Primed by the HTBI set, a first-round RT-PCR was run on the TCR CDR3. TCRdb re-derived calls from the multiplex PCR reads in MiXCR, one entry per CDR3 protein. The table shows around 600,000 distinct CDR3 sequences, with roughly 14% occurring only once.

The sequenced material came from blood. This chain connects TRBV25-1 to TRBJ1-1; 8 nucleotides agree with TRBD1. This clonotype originated in a woman aged 45-65 years with Graves' ophthalmopathy. The CDR3 loop reads CASRSRGQGEAFF. As DNA, the CDR3 is TGTGCCAGCAGAAGCAGGGGGCAGGGTGAAGCTTTCTTT. The complete variable domain, with remaining parts taken from reference TRBV25-1 and TRBJ1-1, reads EADIYQTPRYLVIGTGKKITLECSQTMGHDKMYWYQQDPGMELHLIHYSYGVNSTEKGDLSSESTVSRIRTEHFPLTLESARPSHTSQYLCASRSRGQGEAFFGQGTRLTVV.